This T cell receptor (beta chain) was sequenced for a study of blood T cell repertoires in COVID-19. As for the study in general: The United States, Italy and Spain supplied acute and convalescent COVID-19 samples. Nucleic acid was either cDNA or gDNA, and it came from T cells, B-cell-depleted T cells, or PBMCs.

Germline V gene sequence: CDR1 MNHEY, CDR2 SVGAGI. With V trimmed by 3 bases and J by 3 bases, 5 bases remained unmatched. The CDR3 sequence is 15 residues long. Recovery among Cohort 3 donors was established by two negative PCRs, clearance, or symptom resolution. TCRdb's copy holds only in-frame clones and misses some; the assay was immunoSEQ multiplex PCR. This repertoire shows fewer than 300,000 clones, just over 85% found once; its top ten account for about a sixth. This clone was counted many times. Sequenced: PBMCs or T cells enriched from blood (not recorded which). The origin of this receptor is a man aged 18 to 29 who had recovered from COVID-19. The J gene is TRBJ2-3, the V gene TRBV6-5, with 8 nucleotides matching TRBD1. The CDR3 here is CASSYSTGATDTQYF. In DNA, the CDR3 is TGTGCCAGCAGTTATTCGACAGGGGCGACAGATACGCAGTATTTT.